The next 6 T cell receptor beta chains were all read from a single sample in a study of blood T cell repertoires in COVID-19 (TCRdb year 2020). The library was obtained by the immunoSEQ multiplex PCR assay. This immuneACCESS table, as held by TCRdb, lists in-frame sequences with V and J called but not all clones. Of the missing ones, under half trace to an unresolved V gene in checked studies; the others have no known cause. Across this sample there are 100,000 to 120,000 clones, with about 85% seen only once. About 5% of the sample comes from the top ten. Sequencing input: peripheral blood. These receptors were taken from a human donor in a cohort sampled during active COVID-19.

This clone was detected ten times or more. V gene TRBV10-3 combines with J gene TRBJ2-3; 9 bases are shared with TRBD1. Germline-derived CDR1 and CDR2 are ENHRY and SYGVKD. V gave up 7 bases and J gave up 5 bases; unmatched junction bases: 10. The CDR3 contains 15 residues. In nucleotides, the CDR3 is TGTGCCATCACCACCGACAGGGGGGTTGGAGATACGCAGTATTTT. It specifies CAITTDRGVGDTQYF.

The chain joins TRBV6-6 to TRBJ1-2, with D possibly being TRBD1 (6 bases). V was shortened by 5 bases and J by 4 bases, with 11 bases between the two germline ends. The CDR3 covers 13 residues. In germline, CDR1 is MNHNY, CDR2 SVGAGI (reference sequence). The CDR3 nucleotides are TGTGCCAGCAGTCTGGGACAAAGCTATGGCTACACCTTC. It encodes CASSLGQSYGYTF.

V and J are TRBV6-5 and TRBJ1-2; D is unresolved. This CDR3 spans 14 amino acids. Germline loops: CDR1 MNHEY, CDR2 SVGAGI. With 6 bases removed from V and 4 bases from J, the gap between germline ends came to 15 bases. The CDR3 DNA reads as TGTGCCAGCAGGCAGACCCCAAGCGGCTATGGCTACACCTTC. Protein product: CASRQTPSGYGYTF.

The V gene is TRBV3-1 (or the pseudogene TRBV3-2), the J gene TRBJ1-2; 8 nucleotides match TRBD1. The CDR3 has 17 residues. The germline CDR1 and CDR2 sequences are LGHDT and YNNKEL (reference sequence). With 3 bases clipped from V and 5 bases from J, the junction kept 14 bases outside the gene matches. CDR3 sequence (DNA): TGTGCCAGCAGCCAGGATGGACAGGGAATAAGGCATTATGGCTACACCTTC. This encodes CASSQDGQGIRHYGYTF.

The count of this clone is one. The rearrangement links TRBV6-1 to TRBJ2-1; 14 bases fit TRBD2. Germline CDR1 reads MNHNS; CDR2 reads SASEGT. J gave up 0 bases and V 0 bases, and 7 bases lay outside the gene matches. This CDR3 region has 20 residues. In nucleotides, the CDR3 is TGTGCCAGCAGTGAAGCGCCCCGCGGGACTAGCGGGAGCTCCTACAATGAGCAGTTCTTC. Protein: CASSEAPRGTSGSSYNEQFF.

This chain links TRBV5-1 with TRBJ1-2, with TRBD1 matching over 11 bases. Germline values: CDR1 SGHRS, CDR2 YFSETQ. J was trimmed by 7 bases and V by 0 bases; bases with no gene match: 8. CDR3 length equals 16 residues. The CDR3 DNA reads TGCGCCAGCAGCTTGGAGAACGGACAGGGGGCGGTTGGCTACACCTTC. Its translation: CASSLENGQGAVGYTF.